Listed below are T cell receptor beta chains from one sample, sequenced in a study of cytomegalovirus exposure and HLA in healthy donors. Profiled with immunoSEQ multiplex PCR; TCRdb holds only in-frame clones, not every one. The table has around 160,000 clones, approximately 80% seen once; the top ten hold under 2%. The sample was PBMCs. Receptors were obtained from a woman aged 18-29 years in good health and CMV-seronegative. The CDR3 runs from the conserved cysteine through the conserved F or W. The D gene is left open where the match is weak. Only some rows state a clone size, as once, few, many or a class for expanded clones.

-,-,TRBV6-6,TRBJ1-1,TGTGCCAGCAGTATAGGACAGAAGAACACTGAAGCTTTCTTT,CASSIGQKNTEAFF
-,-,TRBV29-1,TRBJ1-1,TGCAGCGTTGAACGCGCCCCGAACACTGAAGCTTTCTTT,CSVERAPNTEAFF
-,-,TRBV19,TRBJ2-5,TGTGCCAGTAGTATACGAGGGAGGGAGACCCAGTACTTC,CASSIRGRETQYF
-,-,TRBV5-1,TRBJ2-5,TGCGCCAGCAGCGCTTCTAGGATCATTGAGACCCAGTACTTC,CASSASRIIETQYF
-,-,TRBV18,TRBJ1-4,TGTGCCAGCTCAATAAATGAAAAACTGTTTTTT,CASSINEKLFF
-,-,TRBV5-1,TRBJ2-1,TGCGCCAGCAGCTACTATCACTCCTCCTACAATGAGCAGTTCTTC,CASSYYHSSYNEQFF
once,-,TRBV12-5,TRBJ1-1,TGTGCTAGTGGCCGGGGGGGGGCCGGCACTGAAGCTTTCTTT,CASGRGGAGTEAFF
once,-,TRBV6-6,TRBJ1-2,TGTGCCAGCAGTTGGGGGAGGATGTCGGGTAACTATGGCTACACCTTC,CASSWGRMSGNYGYTF
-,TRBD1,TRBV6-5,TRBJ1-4,TGTGCCAGCAGTTATGGGCAGGGGGGAAATGAAAAACTGTTTTTT,CASSYGQGGNEKLFF
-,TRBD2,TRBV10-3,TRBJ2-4,TGTGCCATCAGTGAGTCGGTGGGAACTAGCGGGGGATGGGCCAAAAACATTCAGTACTTC,CAISESVGTSGGWAKNIQYF
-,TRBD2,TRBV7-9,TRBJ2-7,TGTTCCAGCAGCTTAGGCCTAGCGGGGGGGACGGACGAGCAGTACTTC,CSSSLGLAGGTDEQYF
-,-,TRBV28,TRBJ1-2,TGTGCCAGCAGTTCCATATATCCAACCGACAGGAGTAGTACTAACTATGGCTACACCTTC,CASSSIYPTDRSSTNYGYTF
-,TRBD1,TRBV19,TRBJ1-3,TGTGCCAGTAGTATAGTGGCACAGGGGTGGTTAAATTCTGGAAACACCATATATTTT,CASSIVAQGWLNSGNTIYF
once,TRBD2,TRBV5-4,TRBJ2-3,TGTGCCAGCAGCTTGGCAGTAGCGGGGGGCACAGATACGCAGTATTTT,CASSLAVAGGTDTQYF
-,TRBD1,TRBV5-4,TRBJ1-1,TGTGCCAGCAGGTCCTCAGCGGGACAGGGGGCAACTGAAGCTTTCTTT,CASRSSAGQGATEAFF
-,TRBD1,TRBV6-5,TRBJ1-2,TGTGCCAGCAGTTACCTGGGACAGTACTATGGCTACACCTTC,CASSYLGQYYGYTF
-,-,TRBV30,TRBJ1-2,TGTGCCTGGAGTGTGTCTCTGGGAGGAGGAGGCTACACCTTC,CAWSVSLGGGGYTF
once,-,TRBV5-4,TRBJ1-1,TGTGCCAGCAGCTTAGTAAGTGGCAACACTGAAGCTTTCTTT,CASSLVSGNTEAFF
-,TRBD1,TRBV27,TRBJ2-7,TGTGCCAGCAGTTTAGGGACAGGGACCGCGAGGGAGCAGTACTTC,CASSLGTGTAREQYF
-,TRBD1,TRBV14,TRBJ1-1,TGTGCCAGCAGCGACCCCTTCGGGACAGGGCTTCCCAAAGCTTTCTTT,CASSDPFGTGLPKAFF
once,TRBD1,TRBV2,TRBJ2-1,TGTGCCAGCAGTGGGGACAGGGGGCTCTACAATGAGCAGTTCTTC,CASSGDRGLYNEQFF
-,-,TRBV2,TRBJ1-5,TGTGCCAGCGTCTCAGGCCTCAATCAGCCCCAGCATTTT,CASVSGLNQPQHF
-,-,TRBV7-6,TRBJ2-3,TGTGCCAGCAGCTTAGCTGGCACTAGACAAGGTGCAGATACGCAGTATTTT,CASSLAGTRQGADTQYF
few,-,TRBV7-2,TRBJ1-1,TGTGCCAGCAGCAGAGGACAGTATAGCAACACTGAAGCTTTCTTT,CASSRGQYSNTEAFF
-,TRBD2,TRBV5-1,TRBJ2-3,TGCGCCAGCAGATGGCGGGGGGGCACAGATACGCAGTATTTT,CASRWRGGTDTQYF
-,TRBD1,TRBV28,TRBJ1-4,TGTGCCACCCGGGACAGTAAACTGTTTTTT,CATRDSKLFF
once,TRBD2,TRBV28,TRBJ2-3,TGTGCCAGCACCCCGGGACTAGCGTCAGATACGCAGTATTTT,CASTPGLASDTQYF
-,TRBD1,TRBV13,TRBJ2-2,TGTGCCAGCAGCTTTCTGGGGACAGTGAACACCGGGGAGCTGTTTTTC,CASSFLGTVNTGELFF
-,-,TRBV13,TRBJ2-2,TGTGCCAGCAGGGGACTTACAGGAATGAACACCGGGGAGCTGTTTTTT,CASRGLTGMNTGELFF
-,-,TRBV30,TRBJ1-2,TGTGCCTGGAGTGTACAGGCTAACTATGGCTACACCTTC,CAWSVQANYGYTF
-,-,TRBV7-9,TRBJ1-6,TGTGCCAGCAGCTTAGCGAGGGACTTCTATAATTCACCCCTCCACTTT,CASSLARDFYNSPLHF
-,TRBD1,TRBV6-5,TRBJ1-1,TGTGCCAGCAGACAGGTGACAGGGGGCGGCACTGAAGCTTTCTTT,CASRQVTGGGTEAFF